One sample yielded the 5 T cell receptor beta chains listed below, sequenced in a study of OX40 agonist ivuxolimab in advanced cancers. Clones were sequenced by immunoSEQ multiplex PCR, and TCRdb holds only the in-frame ones, with some missing. The sample consists of around 40,000 clones, approximately 84% of them appearing once. The sequenced sample was CD4+ or CD8+ T cells sorted from blood, obtained in a trial of the OX40 agonist ivuxolimab. These receptors all come from an adult with an advanced solid tumor such as melanoma, head and neck, liver or kidney cancer.

The chain uses TRBV4-3 and TRBJ2-4; D remains ambiguous. V was pared by 0 bases and J by 1 base, with 10 bases between. Germline assignment: CDR1 LGHNA and CDR2 YSLEER. The CDR3 totals 16 residues. The CDR3 sequence is CASSQEPSGAKNIQYF. The CDR3 DNA reads TGCGCCAGCAGCCAAGAACCCTCCGGGGCCAAAAACATTCAGTACTTC.

This rearrangement joins TRBV27 to TRBJ2-7; no definite D call. Germline V CDR1 and CDR2: MNHEY, SMNVEV (reference sequence). The CDR3 sequence is 16 residues long. Trimming left V 3 bases short and J 4 bases short, with 19 bases between. The CDR3 DNA reads TGTGCCAGCAGTTTGATTTCCACTTTCGGATTATACGAGCAGTACTTC. As protein: CASSLISTFGLYEQYF.

This chain uses TRBV6-7 with TRBJ2-7; D not resolved. TRBV6-7 qualifies as an ORF whose function is uncertain. V was clipped by 4 bases and J by 4 bases, with 14 bases between them. This CDR3 comprises 14 residues. CDR3: CASSSLRPSYEQYF. The CDR3 nucleotides read TGTGCCAGCAGTTCCCTCCGCCCATCTTACGAGCAGTACTTC.

V and J are TRBV10-2 and TRBJ2-7, with a weak D call TRBD2 (6 bases). Trimming removed 10 bases from V and 0 bases from J, with 16 bases in between. Germline CDR1 reads WSHSY; CDR2 reads SAAADI. The CDR3 covers 14 residues. The CDR3 DNA sequence: TGCGCCACCGAGCGGGTCGGTGACTCCTACGAGCAGTACTTC. This gives the protein CATERVGDSYEQYF.

This clone was seen more than once but under ten times. This chain uses TRBV11-2 with TRBJ1-5, with D uncertain. Germline-derived CDR1 and CDR2 are SGHAT and FQNNGV. The CDR3 is 15 amino acids. V was cut by 1 base and J by 0 bases, with 7 bases left in between. The CDR3, as DNA: TGTGCCAGCAGCTTAGCCAGACTTAGCAATCAGCCCCAGCATTTT. It translates to CASSLARLSNQPQHF. The full variable domain, its missing parts supplied by reference TRBV11-2 and TRBJ1-5, is EAGVAQSPRYKIIEKRQSVAFWCNPISGHATLYWYQQILGQGPKLLIQFQNNGVVDDSQLPKDRFSAERLKGVDSTLKIQPAKLEDSAVYLCASSLARLSNQPQHFGDGTRLSIL.